A single sample gave rise to the 27 T cell receptor beta chains below, sequenced in a study of regulatory T cells in long-lasting Graves disease. Time point meaning: newly diagnosed GD, antithyroid drugs for less than 3 months. Making the TCR library involved RNA that had been extracted from PBMCs. CDR3-region Arm-PCR and iRepertoire HTBI primers produced the TCR beta libraries. In TCRdb, the multiplex PCR reads were re-called with MiXCR into one record per CDR3 protein. The table lists 600,000 to 650,000 distinct CDR3 sequences, 16% of them singletons. The same data also went into a second study, on T cells in Graves' hyperthyroidism and ophthalmopathy.

The material was peripheral blood mononuclear cells (PBMCs), obtained at new diagnosis, from a patient treated with antithyroid drugs. These receptors all come from a woman aged 30 to 39 with Graves disease.

CDR3 nucleotides: TGTGCCAGCAGTCATTTGGCTAGCGGGAGGCGGAATGAGCAGTTCTTC. Its protein is CASSHLASGRRNEQFF. The chain recombines TRBV12-3 or TRBV12-4 with TRBJ2-1; 11 positions match TRBD2. After removal of 5 bases from V and 7 bases from J, the junction contained 10 bases not matched to a gene. The length of the CDR3 is 16 residues.

J is TRBJ1-5 and V is TRBV5-1; D gene ambiguous. Germline loops: CDR1 SGHRS, CDR2 YFSETQ. This CDR3 contains 15 residues. The V end was cut by 4 bases, the J end by 1 base, with 12 bases between. CDR3 loop: CASSPELGSNQPQHF. CDR3 coding DNA: TGCGCCAGCAGCCCGGAATTAGGCAGCAATCAGCCCCAGCATTTT.

This clonotype was recorded many times. The chain is built from TRBV3-1 and TRBJ2-1; 10 bases are shared with TRBD1. CDR3 length equals 15 residues. After removal of 2 bases from V and 9 bases from J, the junction contained 7 bases not matched to a gene. Germline CDR1 and CDR2: LGHDT and YNNKEL (reference sequence). This CDR3 is CASSQWGTGVSEQFF. As DNA, the CDR3 is TGTGCCAGCAGCCAATGGGGGACAGGGGTCAGTGAGCAGTTCTTC.

This clonotype was observed many times. The J gene is TRBJ2-7, the V gene TRBV12-3 or TRBV12-4; D might be TRBD1 or TRBD2, each matching 5 bases. The CDR3 loop spans 14 amino acids. V was cut by 3 bases and J by 2 bases, with 11 bases left in between. The CDR3 is CASSLQGPPYEQYF. The CDR3 DNA reads as TGTGCCAGCAGTTTGCAGGGACCCCCCTACGAGCAGTACTTC.

The table lists this clonotype with many counts. The gene calls are TRBV12-5 and TRBJ2-5; 9 bases align to TRBD2. Trimming took 6 bases from V and 7 from J; bases not matched to a gene: 9. CDR3 length: 14 amino acids. CDR1 and CDR2 from the germline V gene are LGHNT and FRNRAP. CDR3 in amino acids: CASGRGGRGGTQYF. In DNA form, the CDR3 reads TGTGCTAGTGGACGCGGCGGGAGGGGCGGGACCCAGTACTTC.

The V and J genes are TRBV28 and TRBJ1-2, with D uncertain. Deletions cut 2 bases from V and 3 bases from J, with 7 bases between. Germline V gene lookup returns CDR1 MDHEN and CDR2 SYDVKM. The CDR3 sequence is 13 residues long. DNA for the CDR3: TGTGCCAGCAGTTTAAGTGTTGACTATGGCTACACCTTC. Translation gives CASSLSVDYGYTF.

This clonotype occurred many times. CDR3 bases: TGTGCCAGCAGCCCCAGACAGAGCACAGATACGCAGTATTTT. Its protein product is CASSPRQSTDTQYF. The chain employs TRBV7-8 and TRBJ2-3, with TRBD1 as a possible D gene (5 bases). Germline V lookup: CDR1 SGHVS, CDR2 FQNEAQ. V gave up 5 bases and J gave up 0 bases, with 9 bases separating them. The CDR3 consists of 14 residues. The full variable domain, with the rest looked up from reference TRBV7-8 and TRBJ2-3, is GAGVSQSPRYKVAKRGQDVALRCDPISGHVSLFWYQQALGQGPEFLTYFQNEAQLDKSGLPSDRFFAERPEGSVSTLKIQRTQQEDSAVYLCASSPRQSTDTQYFGPGTRLTVL.

The chain carries TRBV7-9 and TRBJ2-4; D may be TRBD1 (5 bases). This CDR3 comprises 16 residues. V gave up 1 base and J gave up 5 bases, with 15 bases separating them. Germline lookup yields CDR1 SEHNR and CDR2 FQNEAQ (reference sequence). The CDR3 here is CASSLGIPGKENIQYF. As DNA, the CDR3 is TGTGCCAGCAGCTTAGGTATCCCAGGGAAAGAAAACATTCAGTACTTC.

V gene TRBV13 combines with J gene TRBJ2-3; 9 bases match TRBD2. V lost 4 bases to trimming and J lost 5 bases; unmatched junction nucleotides: 7. The CDR3 is made up of 15 amino acids. Looked up from germline, CDR1 is PRHDT and CDR2 is FYEKMQ (reference sequence). DNA of the CDR3: TGTGCCAGCAGCTACATCAAAGCGGGAGGAGATACGCAGTATTTT. Its translation is CASSYIKAGGDTQYF.

This clonotype was detected ten times or more. V is TRBV2 and J is TRBJ1-2; TRBD1 agrees at 8 bases. CDR1 and CDR2 (germline): SNHLY, FYNNEI. J gave up 8 bases and V 3 bases, and 11 bases lay outside the gene matches. This CDR3 region has 15 residues. In DNA, the CDR3 is TGTGCCAGCAGTGATCAGGGGCAGGGGGCGCAGGGCTACACCTTC. Its protein product is CASSDQGQGAQGYTF.

This chain links TRBV11-3 with TRBJ2-2; 10 bases line up with TRBD2. The CDR3 runs 17 residues. J gave up 7 bases and V 0 bases, and 8 bases lay outside the gene matches. Germline V CDR1 and CDR2: SGHNT, YENEEA. The CDR3, as DNA: TGTGCCAGCAGCTTAGATCTAGCGGGAGTTTCCCACGGGGAGCTGTTTTTT. As protein: CASSLDLAGVSHGELFF.

The sample holds a few counts of this clonotype. The V and J genes are TRBV20-1 and TRBJ2-2, with 7 bases lining up with TRBD1. The CDR3 loop spans 15 amino acids. CDR1 and CDR2 from the germline V gene are DFQATT and SNEGSKA (reference sequence). J was trimmed by 3 bases and V by 4 bases; bases with no gene match: 8. The CDR3 sequence: CSATRQGSDTGELFF. The CDR3 bases are TGCAGTGCTACGCGACAGGGTTCGGACACCGGGGAGCTGTTTTTT.

In its sample, this clonotype was seen a few times. The chain uses TRBV27 and TRBJ2-1, with 9 positions matching TRBD2. From germline, CDR1 is MNHEY and CDR2 SMNVEV (reference sequence). The length of the CDR3 is 14 residues. The trim removed 2 bases at V and 5 bases at J, leaving 1 base unmatched. The DNA for the CDR3 is TGTGCCAGCAGTTTAGGACTAGCGAACAATGAGCAGTTCTTC. It is translated as CASSLGLANNEQFF.

This clonotype showed up just a few times. The J gene is TRBJ1-1, the V gene TRBV10-3, with D possibly matching TRBD1 (5 bases). The CDR3 has 13 residues. Germline CDR1 ENHRY, CDR2 SYGVKD. Trimming took 6 bases from V and 1 from J, leaving 9 bases between them. This CDR3 is CAIRETANTEAFF. The DNA of the CDR3 is TGTGCCATCAGAGAGACAGCGAACACTGAAGCTTTCTTT.

This clonotype has a handful of counts. This chain joins TRBV7-9 and TRBJ2-3, with D possibly being TRBD1 or TRBD2 (6 bases each). Germline V gives CDR1 SEHNR, CDR2 FQNEAQ (reference sequence). CDR3 length equals 16 residues. Trimming took 2 bases from V and 0 from J, leaving 12 bases between them. As DNA, the CDR3 is TGTGCCAGCAGCTTAACCCGGGGGCTAAGCACAGATACGCAGTATTTT. It codes for CASSLTRGLSTDTQYF.

The table lists this clonotype with a few counts. This chain uses TRBV6-1 with TRBJ1-2, with 7 bases lining up with TRBD1. This CDR3 is built from 13 residues. Germline CDR1 reads MNHNS; CDR2 reads SASEGT. The ends lost 10 bases at V and 8 bases at J; junction bases unmatched: 13. Here the CDR3 DNA reads TGTGCCACCCTTATCAGGGACAGTGGGGGCTACACCTTC. Residues: CATLIRDSGGYTF.

This clonotype has ten or more counts. This chain joins TRBV27 and TRBJ2-7; 7 bases match TRBD1. Trimming removed 5 bases from V and 3 bases from J; junction bases left unmatched: 13. Germline V gives CDR1 MNHEY, CDR2 SMNVEV (reference sequence). This CDR3 region has 16 residues. The CDR3 reads CASSKARDSVSYEQYF. CDR3 DNA sequence: TGTGCCAGCAGTAAAGCACGGGACAGCGTAAGCTACGAGCAGTACTTC.

This clonotype came up many times. In DNA form, the CDR3 reads TGTGCCAGCGTGATGAGAGGGGCGTCCTACAATGAGCAGTTCTTC. This gives the protein CASVMRGASYNEQFF. The V and J genes are TRBV28 and TRBJ2-1; D is tentatively TRBD1 or TRBD2 (5 bases each). Germline CDR1 MDHEN, CDR2 SYDVKM. The V end was cut by 8 bases, the J end by 1 base, with 15 bases between. CDR3 size: 15 residues. Based on the CDR3 plus reference TRBV28 and TRBJ2-1, the full variable domain is DVKVTQSSRYLVKRTGEKVFLECVQDMDHENMFWYRQDPGLGLRLIYFSYDVKMKEKGDIPEGYSVSREKKERFSLILESASTNQTSMYLCASVMRGASYNEQFFGPGTRLTVL.

The rearrangement joins TRBV20-1 to TRBJ2-5, with 11 bases fitting TRBD2. Germline V gene data show CDR1 as DFQATT and CDR2 as SNEGSKA (reference sequence). J was trimmed by 3 bases and V by 6 bases; bases with no gene match: 12. CDR3 size: 16 residues. The CDR3 reads CSAFALLAGGKETQYF. The CDR3 DNA reads TGCAGTGCCTTCGCCCTCCTAGCGGGAGGAAAAGAGACCCAGTACTTC.

This clonotype was seen a few times. The chain couples TRBV27 to TRBJ2-5, with D perhaps matching TRBD2 (6 bases). Per germline, CDR1 MNHEY and CDR2 SMNVEV (reference sequence). Deletions cut 5 bases from V and 13 bases from J, with 14 bases between. The CDR3 totals 11 residues. CDR3 in DNA: TGTGCCAGCAGTGCTCCGGGACTCCGGTACTTC. Encoded protein: CASSAPGLRYF.

This clonotype was seen only a few times. V is TRBV18 and J is TRBJ1-5; no clear D. The V and J ends lost 7 bases and 3 bases respectively, with 10 bases between them. Germline CDR1 KGHSH, CDR2 LQKENI. The CDR3 has 13 amino acids. This CDR3 reads CASFLAPNQPQHF. In nucleotides, the CDR3 is TGTGCCAGCTTTTTAGCCCCCAATCAGCCCCAGCATTTT.

For this clonotype: One end of the junction fails to match germline, which may point to a read error. This rearrangement joins TRBV5-4 to TRBJ1-1; D uncertain. Germline CDR1 SGHNT, CDR2 YYREEE (reference sequence). The length of the CDR3 is 15 residues. The CDR3 DNA follows: TGTCCCAGCTCCATCGGGAGAGGATTGAACACTGAAGCTTTCTTT. Protein sequence: CPSSIGRGLNTEAFF.

Concerning this clonotype itself: Possible read error: a much larger clone is one base away. The rearrangement joins TRBV7-9 to TRBJ2-1; D may be TRBD1 (5 bases). This CDR3 is built from 14 residues. V dropped 3 bases and J dropped 10 bases, with 16 bases sitting between them. Germline V gene data show CDR1 as SEHNR and CDR2 as FQNEAQ (reference sequence). CDR3 DNA: TGTGCCAGCAGCTTTAGATCTACAGGTGGGGAGCAGTTCTTC. This translates into CASSFRSTGGEQFF. The variable domain in full, with the rest retrieved from reference TRBV7-9 and TRBJ2-1, is DTGVSQNPRHKITKRGQNVTFRCDPISEHNRLYWYRQTLGQGPEFLTYFQNEAQLEKSRLLSDRFSAERPKGSFSTLEIQRTEQGDSAMYLCASSFRSTGGEQFFGPGTRLTVL.

This clonotype appeared a few times. The chain joins TRBV28 to TRBJ2-5, with 12 nucleotides matching TRBD2. The V segment lost 9 bases and the J segment 0 bases; nucleotides outside the gene matches: 14. Germline lookup yields CDR1 MDHEN and CDR2 SYDVKM. The CDR3 runs to 18 residues. The CDR3 spells CASRTSGNILLYQETQYF. The CDR3 DNA follows: TGTGCCAGTAGGACTAGCGGGAATATTCTGCTGTACCAAGAGACCCAGTACTTC.

This clonotype was seen a handful of times. V usage is TRBV20-1 and J usage is TRBJ1-1; D is perhaps TRBD1 (5 bases). Germline values: CDR1 DFQATT, CDR2 SNEGSKA (reference sequence). The CDR3 has 14 amino acids. With 4 bases removed from V and 0 bases from J, the gap between germline ends came to 12 bases. CDR3 region: CSATLGGMNTEAFF. The CDR3 nucleotides read TGCAGTGCTACTTTGGGGGGTATGAACACTGAAGCTTTCTTT.

This chain joins TRBV18 and TRBJ2-5; 10 bases agree with TRBD2. V shed 2 bases and J 4 bases; nucleotides not matched to a gene: 10. This CDR3 comprises 17 residues. Germline V lookup: CDR1 KGHSH, CDR2 LQKENI. CDR3 DNA: TGTGCCAGCTCACCAAGAGGTCTAGCGGGAGACCCAGAGACCCAGTACTTC. Residues: CASSPRGLAGDPETQYF.

Comments on this clonotype: Compared with germline, one end of the junction differs, possibly owing to a read error. V is TRBV7-9 and J is TRBJ2-3, with 7 bases identical to TRBD2. The CDR3 spans 17 residues. Germline CDR1 and CDR2: SEHNR and FQNEAQ (reference sequence). The CDR3 here is CANSFGLQREGTDTQYF. DNA of the CDR3: TGTGCCAACAGCTTTGGCCTACAGCGGGAAGGCACAGATACGCAGTATTTT.